Following are 24 T cell receptor beta chains from one sample sequenced in a study of blood T cell repertoires in COVID-19. Libraries were prepared by immunoSEQ multiplex PCR; TCRdb keeps only in-frame clonotypes and omits some of them. The sample holds 380,000 or so clones, approximately 89% seen once. Sequencing input: PBMCs or T cells enriched from blood (not recorded which). Every receptor here comes from a man aged 25 to 40 who had recovered from COVID-19.

The gene calls are TRBV7-9 and TRBJ2-7; D possibly corresponds to TRBD1 (6 bases). V gave up 4 bases and J gave up 5 bases, with 9 bases separating them. This CDR3 is 12 amino acids long. Germline CDR1 and CDR2: SEHNR and FQNEAQ (reference sequence). The chain's CDR3 is CASSSQGNEQYF. CDR3 coding DNA: TGTGCCAGCAGCTCACAGGGCAACGAGCAGTACTTC. The whole variable domain, remainder taken from reference TRBV7-9 and TRBJ2-7, is DTGVSQNPRHKITKRGQNVTFRCDPISEHNRLYWYRQTLGQGPEFLTYFQNEAQLEKSRLLSDRFSAERPKGSFSTLEIQRTEQGDSAMYLCASSSQGNEQYFGPGTRLTVT.

The rearrangement joins TRBV6-2 or TRBV6-3 to TRBJ2-1; tentatively, D is TRBD2 (6 bases). V was trimmed by 2 bases and J by 12 bases, leaving 14 bases between them. The CDR3 consists of 13 residues. CDR1 and CDR2 from the germline V gene are MNHEY and SVGEGT. For the CDR3, the DNA is TGTGCCAGCAGTTACCAAATCCGGGACTCGCAGTTCTTC. Protein: CASSYQIRDSQFF.

The chain has TRBV29-1 and TRBJ1-2, with a tentative D call TRBD1 (5 bases). The germline V gene has CDR1 SQVTM and CDR2 ANQGSEA. This CDR3 region has 12 residues. V was trimmed by 5 bases and J by 7 bases, leaving 14 bases between them. CDR3 residues: CSVHTGDGGYTF. DNA of the CDR3: TGCAGCGTTCACACAGGAGACGGTGGCTACACCTTC.

J is TRBJ1-1 and V is TRBV4-3; D is undetermined. CDR1 LGHNA and CDR2 YSLEER come from the germline V gene. V dropped 1 base and J dropped 3 bases, with 12 bases sitting between them. CDR3 length: 15 residues. CDR3 protein: CASSQVGEADTEAFF. CDR3 bases: TGCGCCAGCAGCCAAGTGGGTGAAGCGGACACTGAAGCTTTCTTT.

The chain is built from TRBV30 and TRBJ2-1, with TRBD2 identical over 8 bases. The CDR3 has 15 amino acids. V was pared by 0 bases and J by 3 bases, with 4 bases of the junction left unmatched. CDR1 GTSNPN and CDR2 SVGIG come from the germline V gene (reference sequence). The CDR3 coding sequence is TGTGCCTGGAGTGTAGAGAGCGGGGGCTACAATGAGCAGTTCTTC. This gives the protein CAWSVESGGYNEQFF.

The chain links TRBV6-2 or TRBV6-3 to TRBJ2-5, with 9 positions matching TRBD2. Unmatched junction bases numbered 6, after V lost 5 bases and J lost 2 bases. The CDR3 runs to 15 residues. Germline V gene lookup returns CDR1 MNHEY and CDR2 SVGEGT. The DNA for the CDR3 is TGTGCCAGCAGTCCAGGGACTAGCAGACAAGAGACCCAGTACTTC. It is translated as CASSPGTSRQETQYF.

The chain couples TRBV20-1 to TRBJ1-2; 9 bases fit TRBD1. The CDR3 is 14 amino acids. The germline gives CDR1 DFQATT, CDR2 SNEGSKA (reference sequence). The junction had 10 bases not matched to a gene; V was cut back by 3 bases and J by 8 bases. CDR3 coding DNA: TGCAGTGCTAGTCCAGACAGGGGGAAAGGAGGCTACACCTTC. Translating it yields CSASPDRGKGGYTF.

The rearrangement links TRBV7-9 to TRBJ1-4, with 7 bases identical to TRBD1. The CDR3 has 15 amino acids. The germline V gene encodes CDR1 SEHNR and CDR2 FQNEAQ (reference sequence). The J segment lost 4 bases and the V segment lost 4 bases, leaving 6 bases of the junction unmatched. CDR3 coding DNA: TGTGCCAGCAGCTCCGCCGGGACAGTTAATGAAAAACTGTTTTTT. It yields the protein CASSSAGTVNEKLFF.

The chain links TRBV19 to TRBJ2-2; TRBD1 aligns across 12 bases. Germline V lookup: CDR1 LNHDA, CDR2 SQIVND (reference sequence). V lost 5 bases and J lost 6; bases outside the gene matches: 7. The CDR3 spans 16 residues. Here the CDR3 reads CASSFRDRGRAGELFF. DNA for the CDR3: TGTGCCAGTAGTTTCCGGGACAGGGGGCGCGCCGGGGAGCTGTTTTTT. The entire variable domain, with the rest obtained from reference TRBV19 and TRBJ2-2, is as follows: DGGITQSPKYLFRKEGQNVTLSCEQNLNHDAMYWYRQDPGQGLRLIYYSQIVNDFQKGDIAEGYSVSREKKESFPLTVTSAQKNPTAFYLCASSFRDRGRAGELFFGEGSRLTVL.

This clone was seen once. V usage is TRBV4-1 and J usage is TRBJ1-5; D unclear. Germline V gives CDR1 MGHRA, CDR2 YSYEKL. The CDR3 spans 17 residues. With 2 bases removed from V and 3 bases from J, the gap between germline ends came to 17 bases. The CDR3 bases are TGCGCCAGCAGCCAATCCCAGTCCGGAGACTACAATCAGCCCCAGCATTTT. It translates to CASSQSQSGDYNQPQHF.

This chain uses TRBV7-9 with TRBJ2-7; maybe TRBD1 (6 bases). Per the germline V gene, CDR1 is SEHNR and CDR2 is FQNEAQ (reference sequence). The CDR3 contains 16 residues. Trimming shortened V by 0 bases and J by 3 bases, and 15 bases separated the two germline ends. The CDR3 sequence is CASSLALTGKVYEQYF. The DNA for the CDR3 is TGTGCCAGCAGCTTAGCGCTAACAGGGAAGGTCTACGAGCAGTACTTC.

The chain recombines TRBV2 with TRBJ2-7, with D hard to call. Trimming shortened V by 6 bases and J by 3 bases, and 6 bases separated the two germline ends. The germline V gene encodes CDR1 SNHLY and CDR2 FYNNEI. This CDR3 is built from 11 residues. Here the CDR3 reads CASREFYEQYF. CDR3 in DNA: TGTGCCAGCAGGGAGTTCTACGAGCAGTACTTC.

The chain joins TRBV3-1 (or the pseudogene TRBV3-2) to TRBJ2-1; maybe TRBD1 (6 bases). The CDR3 length is 14 residues. The germline V gene has CDR1 LGHDT and CDR2 YNNKEL (reference sequence). The V gene lost 8 bases and the J gene lost 8 bases, with 19 bases spanning the gap. The CDR3 sequence is CASGSGVGGDEQFF. DNA of the CDR3: TGTGCCAGCGGATCAGGGGTAGGTGGCGATGAGCAGTTCTTC.

The V gene is TRBV4-3, the J gene TRBJ2-7; 8 bases match TRBD1. This CDR3 has 15 amino acids. Germline-derived CDR1 and CDR2 are LGHNA and YSLEER. V lost 0 bases to trimming and J lost 2 bases; unmatched junction nucleotides: 3. The CDR3 loop is CASSQESDRAYEQYF. The CDR3 DNA is TGCGCCAGCAGCCAAGAGTCGGACAGGGCCTACGAGCAGTACTTC.

V is TRBV12-3 or TRBV12-4 and J is TRBJ1-2; D not resolved. There are 13 residues in the CDR3. Trimming stripped 3 bases from V and 2 bases from J, with 7 bases between. The CDR3 here is CASSFRRNYGYTF. The CDR3 nucleotides read TGTGCCAGCAGTTTTAGGAGAAACTATGGCTACACCTTC.

This clone was counted between two and nine times. CDR3 DNA sequence: TGTGCCAGCAGTGAAGGCGACAACACAGATACGCAGTATTTT. Translated, it gives CASSEGDNTDTQYF. V usage is TRBV6-1 and J usage is TRBJ2-3; D is unresolved. V was cut by 1 base and J by 2 bases, with 7 bases left in between. CDR1 is MNHNS and CDR2 is SASEGT in the germline V gene. This CDR3 region has 14 residues.

V usage is TRBV4-3 and J usage is TRBJ1-5; D remains unclear. Germline V gene sequence: CDR1 LGHNA, CDR2 YSLEER. This CDR3 has 15 amino acids. V lost 0 bases and J 3 bases, leaving 9 bases between the germline ends. CDR3 coding DNA: TGCGCCAGCAGCCAAGATCGCGGAGACAATCAGCCCCAGCATTTT. Translation gives CASSQDRGDNQPQHF.

The chain combines TRBV6-5 with TRBJ2-5; tentatively, D is TRBD2 (5 bases). This CDR3 has 15 residues. Deletions cut 6 bases from V and 3 bases from J, with 17 bases between. The germline V gene has CDR1 MNHEY and CDR2 SVGAGI. The DNA for the CDR3 is TGTGCCAGCAGGACCCCGATCGGGGTAGAAGAGACCCAGTACTTC. It codes for CASRTPIGVEETQYF.

As concerns this clone: Other nucleotide sequences in the sample specify the same CDR3. The J gene is TRBJ1-1, the V gene TRBV6-5, with 8 bases lining up with TRBD1. This CDR3 has 14 amino acids. Per germline, CDR1 MNHEY and CDR2 SVGAGI. The V gene end was trimmed by 2 bases and the J gene end by 1 base; junction bases not matched to a gene: 0. Written as DNA, the CDR3 is TGTGCCAGCAGTTACGGGACAGGGAACACTGAAGCTTTCTTT. Protein sequence: CASSYGTGNTEAFF.

V usage is TRBV2 and J usage is TRBJ2-1; 7 positions match TRBD2. Germline values: CDR1 SNHLY, CDR2 FYNNEI. The CDR3 loop spans 12 amino acids. Trimming cost V 7 bases and J 7 bases; bases outside gene matches: 4. The CDR3 spells CASKGLSNEQFF. CDR3 nucleotides: TGTGCCAGCAAGGGACTAAGTAATGAGCAGTTCTTC. Supplemented by reference TRBV2 and TRBJ2-1, the full variable domain reads EPEVTQTPSHQVTQMGQEVILRCVPISNHLYFYWYRQILGQKVEFLVSFYNNEISEKSEIFDDQFSVERPDGSNFTLKIRSTKLEDSAMYFCASKGLSNEQFFGPGTRLTVL.

Points on this clone: Other nucleotide sequences from this sample produce the same CDR3. J is TRBJ1-5 and V is TRBV19; 10 bases map to TRBD1. The CDR3 is 14 amino acids. Germline-derived CDR1 and CDR2 are LNHDA and SQIVND (reference sequence). CDR3 sequence: CASSGTGGNQPQHF. The CDR3 DNA sequence: TGTGCTTCTTCCGGGACAGGGGGCAATCAGCCCCAGCATTTT.

This clone was detected only once. The CDR3 region is CASSSGGFYEQYF. CDR3 DNA sequence: TGTGCCAGCAGCTCAGGGGGCTTTTACGAGCAGTACTTC. The V call is TRBV14, the J call TRBJ2-7; TRBD1 aligns across 8 bases. CDR1 and CDR2 (germline): SGHDN, FVKESK. J was trimmed by 4 bases and V by 5 bases; bases with no gene match: 4. This CDR3 has 13 amino acids.

The sample holds one count of this clone. The chain joins TRBV6-5 to TRBJ1-3; 8 bases fit TRBD1. The CDR3 length is 13 residues. In germline, CDR1 is MNHEY, CDR2 SVGAGI. The V segment lost 11 bases and the J segment 4 bases; nucleotides outside the gene matches: 7. As DNA, the CDR3 is TGTGCCGCCAGACAGGGGAGCGGAAACACCATATATTTT. Translated: CAARQGSGNTIYF.

Worth noting for this clone: The sample has other DNA sequences that encode this CDR3 too. V usage is TRBV18 and J usage is TRBJ1-2; D unresolved. The CDR3 is 13 amino acids. Germline assignment: CDR1 KGHSH and CDR2 LQKENI. Trimming pared 3 bases from V and 2 bases from J, leaving 7 bases between. CDR3 DNA sequence: TGTGCCAGCTCACCGGAGCAAAACTATGGCTACACCTTC. It yields the protein CASSPEQNYGYTF.